The TCR beta chain described here comes from a study of T cells after yellow fever vaccination. Background on the study: Researchers used SMART-Seq v4 Ultra Low Input to prepare fractions that had low cell numbers.

A single record per CDR3 protein comes from TCRdb applying MiXCR to the 5' RACE reads. The sample lists about 320,000 distinct CDR3 sequences, 3.5% to 4.5% seen once, with approximately 20% in the top ten. This clonotype was seen more than once but under ten times. CDR3 length equals 13 residues. The germline V gene has CDR1 DFQATT and CDR2 SNEGSKA (reference sequence). The trim removed 5 bases at V and 2 bases at J, leaving 5 bases unmatched. The sequencing here drew on PBMCs, taken 15 days after the yellow fever booster vaccination. J is TRBJ1-2 and V is TRBV20-1; TRBD1 matches 7 bases. The TCR sequence derives from a man aged 18 to 30 who received the YFV17D yellow fever vaccine. Here the CDR3 reads CSAYGQENYGYTF. In DNA form, the CDR3 reads TGCAGTGCTTATGGACAGGAGAACTATGGCTACACCTTC.